One and the same sample provided the 2 T cell receptor beta chains below, sequenced in a study of radiation and T cells in renal cell carcinoma. Method: immunoSEQ multiplex PCR; TCRdb's copy keeps in-frame clones and lacks some. The table lists 130,000 to 150,000 clones, roughly 90% of them singletons. Time point given: baseline pretreatment blood. Treatment here: 15 Gy SBRT to primary tumor, nephrectomy 4 weeks later. Sequencing was performed on blood, taken from a patient whose treatment included radiotherapy and nephrectomy. Every receptor here comes from a woman aged 65 to 85 with renal cell carcinoma.

This sequence joins TRBV9 and TRBJ1-2; weak D call: TRBD1 (5 bases). This CDR3 spans 14 amino acids. CDR1 and CDR2 (germline): SGDLS, YYNGEE. V lost 0 bases and J 3 bases, leaving 9 bases between the germline ends. This chain's CDR3 is CASSVGDSHYGYTF. CDR3 nucleotides: TGTGCCAGCAGCGTAGGAGACAGCCACTATGGCTACACCTTC.

V gene TRBV9 combines with J gene TRBJ2-4, with 9 bases identical to TRBD1. With V trimmed by 4 bases and J by 9 bases, 8 bases remained unmatched. From germline, CDR1 is SGDLS and CDR2 YYNGEE. This CDR3 region has 14 residues. CDR3 bases: TGTGCCAGCAGCACACCGGGACAGGGAGTCATTCAGTACTTC. This codes for CASSTPGQGVIQYF. Full variable domain (outside the CDR3, taken from reference TRBV9 and TRBJ2-4): DSGVTQTPKHLITATGQRVTLRCSPRSGDLSVYWYQQSLDQGLQFLIQYYNGEERAKGNILERFSAQQFPDLHSELNLSSLELGDSALYFCASSTPGQGVIQYFGAGTRLSVL.